Presented here are 27 T cell receptor beta chains from one specimen sequenced in a study of blood T cell repertoires in COVID-19. Data came from immunoSEQ multiplex PCR; TCRdb stores just in-frame clones and leaves some out. This table holds over 130,000 clones, approximately 84% found once. The source material was PBMCs or T cells enriched from blood (not recorded which). These receptors came from a man aged 50 to 59 in a cohort exposed to, infected with or recovered from COVID-19 (not recorded which).

Here the CDR3 reads CASSLGQGRGYTF. The CDR3 DNA reads as TGTGCCAGCAGTTTAGGGCAGGGTCGGGGCTACACCTTC. The chain is built from TRBV28 and TRBJ1-2, with D possibly matching TRBD1 (5 bases). Trimming pared 2 bases from V and 8 bases from J, leaving 12 bases between. This CDR3 comprises 13 residues. Looked up from germline, CDR1 is MDHEN and CDR2 is SYDVKM.

The chain couples TRBV4-1 to TRBJ2-3, with a possible D match to TRBD2 (7 bases). The CDR3 has 15 residues. V gave up 3 bases and J gave up 3 bases, with 13 bases separating them. The germline V gene has CDR1 MGHRA and CDR2 YSYEKL. The CDR3 region has the DNA TGCGCCAGCAGCCAGGAGGGGAGGGGGACAGATACGCAGTATTTT. This gives the protein CASSQEGRGTDTQYF.

The J gene is TRBJ1-4, the V gene TRBV3-1 (or the pseudogene TRBV3-2), with D possibly TRBD1 on 6 matching bases. Trimming took 1 base from V and 5 from J, leaving 11 bases between them. The CDR3 runs to 15 residues. Germline V gene lookup returns CDR1 LGHDT and CDR2 YNNKEL (reference sequence). The CDR3 spells CASSQGSTGNEKLFF. Written as DNA, the CDR3 is TGTGCCAGCAGCCAAGGGTCCACAGGGAATGAAAAACTGTTTTTT.

V usage is TRBV18 and J usage is TRBJ2-6; D may be TRBD1 (5 bases). The CDR3 has 15 residues. Germline lookup yields CDR1 KGHSH and CDR2 LQKENI. Trimming removed 2 bases from V and 1 base from J, with 6 bases in between. Here the CDR3 DNA reads TGTGCCAGCTCACCAAGGGGATCTGGGGCCAACGTCCTGACTTTC. Translated: CASSPRGSGANVLTF. The whole variable domain, filled in from reference TRBV18 and TRBJ2-6, reads NAGVMQNPRHLVRRRGQEARLRCSPMKGHSHVYWYRQLPEEGLKFMVYLQKENIIDESGMPKERFSAEFPKEGPSILRIQQVVRGDSAAYFCASSPRGSGANVLTFGAGSRLTVL.

The rearrangement links TRBV28 to TRBJ2-1; 8 bases fit TRBD2. The CDR3 spans 13 residues. Per the germline V gene, CDR1 is MDHEN and CDR2 is SYDVKM. V shed 2 bases and J 10 bases; nucleotides not matched to a gene: 4. CDR3 amino acids: CASSLAGGLEQFF. CDR3 in DNA: TGTGCCAGCAGTTTAGCGGGGGGCCTAGAGCAGTTCTTC.

The rearrangement links TRBV10-3 to TRBJ2-3; 8 nucleotides line up with TRBD2. Trimming at V came to 8 bases and at J to 3 bases, leaving 16 bases not matched to a gene. The CDR3 is made up of 17 amino acids. CDR1 is ENHRY, CDR2 SYGVKD, per germline. This chain's CDR3 is CAIYTRSGSRVTDTQYF. The CDR3 DNA reads as TGTGCCATCTACACCCGCAGCGGGAGTAGGGTAACAGATACGCAGTATTTT.

This clone was counted once. The chain is built from TRBV19 and TRBJ1-5; D not certain. V gave up 2 bases and J gave up 1 base, with 9 bases separating them. CDR3 length: 15 residues. The germline CDR1 and CDR2 sequences are LNHDA and SQIVND (reference sequence). CDR3 DNA: TGTGCCAGTAGTATAACAGTCCAAAGCAATCAGCCCCAGCATTTT. Residues: CASSITVQSNQPQHF.

This chain uses TRBV5-4 with TRBJ2-5; D ambiguous. The CDR3 loop spans 14 amino acids. From germline, CDR1 is SGHNT and CDR2 YYREEE (reference sequence). V was cut by 0 bases and J by 2 bases, with 8 bases left in between. The CDR3 sequence: CASSLGAKQETQYF. In DNA form, the CDR3 reads TGTGCCAGCAGCTTGGGGGCGAAACAAGAGACCCAGTACTTC. Drawing the rest from reference TRBV5-4 and TRBJ2-5, the complete variable domain is ETGVTQSPTHLIKTRGQQVTLRCSSQSGHNTVSWYQQALGQGPQFIFQYYREEENGRGNFPPRFSGLQFPNYSSELNVNALELDDSALYLCASSLGAKQETQYFGPGTRLLVL.

This chain links TRBV5-6 with TRBJ2-7; 7 nucleotides match TRBD1. This CDR3 has 14 residues. CDR1 and CDR2 (germline): SGHDT, YYEEEE. After removal of 6 bases from V and 2 bases from J, the junction contained 8 bases not matched to a gene. The CDR3 is CASTLWDSPYEQYF. CDR3 nucleotides: TGTGCCAGCACGCTGTGGGACAGCCCCTACGAGCAGTACTTC.

CDR3 DNA sequence: TGCAGTGCGGGTGGGCTGGCAGATACGCAGTATTTT. It codes for CSAGGLADTQYF. This chain connects TRBV29-1 to TRBJ2-3; D is possibly TRBD2 (5 bases). This CDR3 contains 12 residues. Germline V CDR1 and CDR2: SQVTM, ANQGSEA.

The rearrangement joins TRBV12-3 or TRBV12-4 to TRBJ2-5, with 7 positions matching TRBD1. CDR3 length: 13 amino acids. The ends lost 5 bases at V and 5 bases at J; junction bases unmatched: 5. CDR3 in amino acids: CASSITGEETQYF. The CDR3 bases are TGTGCCAGCAGTATAACAGGGGAGGAGACCCAGTACTTC.

This chain joins TRBV29-1 and TRBJ2-1; TRBD2 aligns across 7 bases. The germline V gene has CDR1 SQVTM and CDR2 ANQGSEA. The V segment lost 6 bases and the J segment 2 bases; nucleotides outside the gene matches: 10. CDR3 length equals 15 residues. CDR3 amino acids: CSVLGGSSAYNEQFF. The CDR3 DNA reads as TGCAGCGTCCTTGGCGGGAGTAGCGCCTACAATGAGCAGTTCTTC.

A single count supports this clone. The sample carries other DNA sequences with the same CDR3. The V and J genes are TRBV6-5 and TRBJ1-6, with TRBD1 matching over 9 bases. J was trimmed by 7 bases and V by 6 bases; bases with no gene match: 4. This CDR3 has 14 amino acids. CDR1 and CDR2 from the germline V gene are MNHEY and SVGAGI. The CDR3 sequence: CASSSGTGNSPLHF. DNA of the CDR3: TGTGCCAGCAGCTCCGGGACAGGGAATTCACCCCTCCACTTT.

This clone showed up just a few times. This chain uses TRBV19 with TRBJ1-4; D is unclear. The V and J ends lost 5 bases and 7 bases respectively, with 17 bases between them. Per the germline V gene, CDR1 is LNHDA and CDR2 is SQIVND (reference sequence). There are 15 residues in the CDR3. The CDR3 loop is CASSHRRAEGEKLFF. In DNA form, the CDR3 reads TGTGCCAGTAGTCACCGGCGGGCCGAGGGTGAAAAACTGTTTTTT.

This clone occurred a few times. The rearrangement uses TRBV6-5 and TRBJ2-7; 9 nucleotides agree with TRBD2. This CDR3 contains 16 residues. Per germline, CDR1 MNHEY and CDR2 SVGAGI. V shed 2 bases, J shed 1 base, and the junction held 6 bases outside the gene matches. The CDR3 is CASSYDGSGRSYEQYF. CDR3 coding DNA: TGTGCCAGCAGTTACGATGGGAGCGGGAGGTCCTACGAGCAGTACTTC.

The chain couples TRBV19 to TRBJ1-1; 8 nucleotides match TRBD1. The germline gives CDR1 LNHDA, CDR2 SQIVND (reference sequence). V gave up 7 bases and J gave up 2 bases; unmatched junction bases: 3. The CDR3 runs 13 residues. CDR3 amino acids: CASKDRGNTEAFF. The DNA for the CDR3 is TGTGCCAGTAAAGACAGGGGAAACACTGAAGCTTTCTTT. Filled out from reference TRBV19 and TRBJ1-1, the complete variable domain reads DGGITQSPKYLFRKEGQNVTLSCEQNLNHDAMYWYRQDPGQGLRLIYYSQIVNDFQKGDIAEGYSVSREKKESFPLTVTSAQKNPTAFYLCASKDRGNTEAFFGQGTRLTVV.

The rearrangement joins TRBV25-1 to TRBJ1-1; D gene ambiguous. Germline V lookup: CDR1 MGHDK, CDR2 SYGVNS. The CDR3 runs 15 residues. V was trimmed by 1 base and J by 1 base, leaving 10 bases between them. The CDR3 is CASSESRGRNTEAFF. CDR3 sequence (DNA): TGTGCCAGCAGTGAATCTAGAGGAAGGAACACTGAAGCTTTCTTT.

The chain uses TRBV3-1 (or the pseudogene TRBV3-2) and TRBJ1-2; tentative D call: TRBD1 (5 bases). V lost 0 bases and J lost 8, with 13 bases in between. Germline CDR1 reads LGHDT; CDR2 reads YNNKEL (reference sequence). The CDR3 length is 14 residues. The CDR3 region is CASSQDTGRGGYTF. The DNA for the CDR3 is TGTGCCAGCAGCCAAGATACAGGTCGGGGGGGCTACACCTTC.

Many counts were recorded for this clone. This rearrangement joins TRBV4-1 to TRBJ2-7, with TRBD2 matching 7 bases. The V gene end was trimmed by 8 bases and the J gene end by 0 bases; junction bases not matched to a gene: 10. Germline V gene data show CDR1 as MGHRA and CDR2 as YSYEKL. The CDR3 covers 15 residues. Written as DNA, the CDR3 is TGCGCCAGCGGGAGTGCGGGAGCACACTCCTACGAGCAGTACTTC. This sequence encodes CASGSAGAHSYEQYF.

This clone turned up a few times. The rearrangement links TRBV6-2 or TRBV6-3 to TRBJ1-5, with a tentative D call TRBD1 (5 bases). From germline, CDR1 is MNHEY and CDR2 SVGEGT. V gave up 6 bases and J gave up 9 bases, with 15 bases separating them. The CDR3 extends over 13 amino acids. The CDR3: CASSPFVGLPQHF. CDR3 in DNA: TGTGCCAGCAGCCCATTCGTGGGGCTGCCCCAGCATTTT.

The CDR3 region has the DNA TGTGCCAGCAGCCTATATTACAATGAGCAGTTCTTC. Its translation: CASSLYYNEQFF. The J gene is TRBJ2-1, the V gene TRBV3-1 (or the pseudogene TRBV3-2), with no clear D. The CDR3 length is 12 residues. Germline CDR1 reads LGHDT; CDR2 reads YNNKEL (reference sequence). Trimming took off 4 bases at V and 4 bases at J, with 5 bases between the two ends.

This clone was observed a few times. V usage is TRBV24-1 and J usage is TRBJ2-1; tentatively, D is TRBD2 (5 bases). Per the germline V gene, CDR1 is KGHDR and CDR2 is SFDVKD. The CDR3 is made up of 13 amino acids. Trimming removed 5 bases from V and 11 bases from J, with 15 bases in between. The CDR3 loop is CATSGGFGPQQFF. CDR3 bases: TGTGCCACCAGTGGAGGGTTCGGCCCCCAGCAGTTCTTC.

V and J are TRBV7-3 and TRBJ2-7; 10 bases match TRBD2. Germline CDR1 SGHTA, CDR2 FQGTGA. The CDR3 runs to 15 residues. With V trimmed by 2 bases and J by 5 bases, 6 bases remained unmatched. CDR3 amino acids: CASSLAAGGVDEQYF. CDR3 bases: TGTGCCAGCAGCTTAGCAGCGGGAGGGGTTGACGAGCAGTACTTC.

This sequence joins TRBV7-9 and TRBJ2-3, with TRBD2 matching over 8 bases. After removal of 4 bases from V and 1 base from J, the junction contained 16 bases not matched to a gene. This CDR3 spans 19 amino acids. Germline V gene sequence: CDR1 SEHNR, CDR2 FQNEAQ (reference sequence). The CDR3 coding sequence is TGTGCCAGCAGCTCTTGGGGTACTAGCGGTAAAGGAGGCACAGATACGCAGTATTTT. This codes for CASSSWGTSGKGGTDTQYF.

This clone was seen just once. The chain employs TRBV4-1 and TRBJ2-7; a possible D gene is TRBD2 (6 bases). Germline V lookup: CDR1 MGHRA, CDR2 YSYEKL. The CDR3 consists of 14 residues. The V and J ends lost 4 bases and 2 bases respectively, with 12 bases between them. The CDR3 is CASSPGLNPYEQYF. The CDR3 DNA reads TGCGCCAGCAGCCCGGGACTCAACCCCTACGAGCAGTACTTC.

The chain uses TRBV27 and TRBJ1-1; 7 nucleotides match TRBD1. The germline V gene encodes CDR1 MNHEY and CDR2 SMNVEV (reference sequence). The V gene end was trimmed by 4 bases and the J gene end by 1 base; junction bases not matched to a gene: 9. The length of the CDR3 is 16 residues. CDR3 sequence reads: CASSYSTGTANTEAFF. The CDR3 DNA reads TGTGCCAGCAGTTACTCAACCGGGACAGCGAACACTGAAGCTTTCTTT.

The genes are TRBV12-3 or TRBV12-4 and TRBJ2-7; 9 bases match TRBD1. CDR3 length: 13 amino acids. The J segment lost 2 bases and the V segment lost 6 bases, leaving 2 bases of the junction unmatched. DNA of the CDR3: TGTGCCAGCAGCACAGGGGGCCCCTACGAGCAGTACTTC. Its protein product is CASSTGGPYEQYF.